This T cell receptor beta chain was documented in a study of blood T cells in healthy people across ages. Across the study: In model experiments, template switching was able to capture about one barcoded beta molecule for every two T cells that were present.

Primed by a sample-barcoded 5' primer and a J-beta primer mix, a second PCR proceeded for about 6 to 11 cycles. TCRdb re-called the 5' RACE reads with MiXCR, one entry per CDR3 protein. This table holds hundreds of thousands of distinct CDR3 sequences, roughly 50% found once. Ten milliliters of peripheral blood were drawn from each donor into EDTA-treated tubes. Samples had at least 6.5 million PBMCs isolated from them. Germline CDR1 ENHRY, CDR2 SYGVKD. There are 15 residues in the CDR3. This rearrangement joins TRBV10-3 to TRBJ2-7; 8 bases align to TRBD2. TRBJ2-4 matches the DNA end more closely, so the J call is doubtful. This clonotype was obtained from a man aged 35 to 55 in good health. The sequencing input was blood. CDR3: CAISESAGGENIQYF. CDR3 coding DNA: TGTGCCATCAGTGAGTCGGCGGGGGGCGAAAACATTCAGTACTTC.